This T cell receptor beta chain is from a study of PD-1 and CTLA-4 blockade in melanoma. There are 15 residues in the CDR3. The junction had 3 bases not matched to a gene; V was cut back by 5 bases and J by 0 bases. Germline V gives CDR1 LNHDA, CDR2 SQIVND (reference sequence). TCRdb's table, derived via immunoSEQ multiplex PCR, lists solely in-frame clones and lacks some. The sample has more than 15,000 clones, about 71% seen once; the top ten hold 13% to 15%. The chain joins TRBV19 to TRBJ1-5, with TRBD1 matching 8 bases. Material: CD8+ T cells from peripheral blood, obtained from a patient given anti-PD-1 treatment. The source is a human donor with melanoma. The CDR3 here is CASSPGGYSNQPQHF. In DNA, the CDR3 is TGTGCCAGTAGTCCAGGGGGCTATAGCAATCAGCCCCAGCATTTT. The full variable domain, completed using reference TRBV19 and TRBJ1-5, is DGGITQSPKYLFRKEGQNVTLSCEQNLNHDAMYWYRQDPGQGLRLIYYSQIVNDFQKGDIAEGYSVSREKKESFPLTVTSAQKNPTAFYLCASSPGGYSNQPQHFGDGTRLSIL.